This TCR beta chain is from a study of cytomegalovirus exposure and HLA in healthy donors. This clone is a singleton in its sample. Its antigen is unknown. Both 60 Vbeta primers and 13 Jbeta primers went into the PCR. Some clones are missing from TCRdb's copy, which holds only in-frame ones; the method was immunoSEQ multiplex PCR. The data show about 150,000 clones, around 84% seen once. The CDR3 has 14 residues. V dropped 2 bases and J dropped 5; count of bases not matched to a gene: 3. Germline CDR1 and CDR2: SGHVS and FNYEAQ. Findings and limits, study-wide: There was a cluster of highly shared sequence variants that was likely a sequencing artifact. Cytomegalovirus-associated TCR beta chains were listed, numbering some 170.

The sample consisted of PBMCs. The chain has TRBV7-6 and TRBJ1-5, with 7 bases lining up with TRBD1. The TCR was taken from a young man in good health and CMV-seronegative. The CDR3 nucleotides are TGTGCCAGCAGCTTAAGGGGGCTCGATCAGCCCCAGCATTTT. Translated, it gives CASSLRGLDQPQHF.